The present T cell receptor (beta chain) was sequenced within a study of T cells in narcolepsy. Study outcomes and limitations: Autoreactive clonotypes reportedly recurred in blood of same and different patients, not controls.

TCRdb's copy holds only in-frame clones and misses some; the assay was immunoSEQ multiplex PCR. The sample carries tens of thousands of clones, 70% to 85% recorded once. Of note for this clone: Its antigen remains unidentified.

The V gene end was trimmed by 4 bases and the J gene end by 4 bases; junction bases not matched to a gene: 6. Germline V lookup: CDR1 SQVTM, CDR2 ANQGSEA. The CDR3 has 13 residues. The material sequenced was CD45RA- memory CD4+ T cells from PBMCs. The chain joins TRBV29-1 to TRBJ2-5; 7 bases are shared with TRBD2. The TCR originated in a human donor with narcolepsy. CDR3 DNA sequence: TGCAGCGTTGGGGATGGGGGGGTAGAGACCCAGTACTTC. Encoded protein: CSVGDGGVETQYF.